Shown below are 16 T cell receptor beta chains from a single sample sequenced in a study of human T cells and chemical hapten exposure. Time point indicated: patch test 1, 2 weeks after DPC sensitization. The treatment denotes: therapeutic diphenylcyclopropenone sensitization with weekly scalp DPC. A single record per CDR3 protein comes from TCRdb applying MiXCR to the RACE reads. The sample includes about 110,000 distinct CDR3 sequences, approximately 10% of them seen just once. This material consisted of whole blood, taken in connection with sensitization to the hapten diphenylcyclopropenone (DPC). These receptors were collected from a woman between 40 and 55 years old with alopecia areata. Some clones in this sample may be carry-over from other donors' samples.

J is TRBJ1-4 and V is TRBV12-3 or TRBV12-4; TRBD1 aligns across 10 bases. The CDR3 has 15 residues. With 1 base clipped from V and 10 bases from J, the junction kept 6 bases outside the gene matches. The CDR3 loop reads CASSLGDRGHGKLFF. CDR3 DNA: TGTGCCAGCAGTTTAGGGGACAGGGGCCATGGAAAACTGTTTTTT.

This chain links TRBV2 with TRBJ1-1; D might be TRBD1 (5 bases). The germline V gene has CDR1 SNHLY and CDR2 FYNNEI. V was cut by 7 bases and J by 10 bases, with 13 bases left in between. CDR3 length: 11 amino acids. The CDR3 region has the DNA TGTGCCAGCACCCTGACAGATGGAGCTTTCTTT. Its protein is CASTLTDGAFF. Variable domain in full (rest from reference TRBV2 and TRBJ1-1): EPEVTQTPSHQVTQMGQEVILRCVPISNHLYFYWYRQILGQKVEFLVSFYNNEISEKSEIFDDQFSVERPDGSNFTLKIRSTKLEDSAMYFCASTLTDGAFFGQGTRLTVV.

The chain recombines TRBV29-1 with TRBJ2-1; D assignment may be TRBD1 or TRBD2 (6 bases each). The CDR3 is 12 residues long. V lost 4 bases to trimming and J lost 6 bases, with 10 bases between them. CDR1 is SQVTM, CDR2 ANQGSEA, per germline. CDR3 protein: CSVVKGGNEQFF. CDR3 coding DNA: TGCAGCGTTGTAAAGGGGGGCAATGAGCAGTTCTTC.

This sequence joins TRBV29-1 and TRBJ2-1; 12 bases map to TRBD1. The CDR3 runs 15 residues. From germline, CDR1 is SQVTM and CDR2 ANQGSEA. Here the CDR3 reads CTFEGGQGASNEQFF. The CDR3 nucleotides read TGCACCTTCGAGGGGGGACAGGGGGCATCAAATGAGCAGTTCTTC.

V gene TRBV12-3 or TRBV12-4 combines with J gene TRBJ2-1; 9 nucleotides align to TRBD2. Trimming took 3 bases from V and 6 from J; bases not matched to a gene: 9. The length of the CDR3 is 16 residues. The CDR3 spells CASSFWAGGMVNEQFF. The DNA of the CDR3 is TGTGCCAGCAGTTTCTGGGCGGGAGGGATGGTCAATGAGCAGTTCTTC.

V and J are TRBV4-2 and TRBJ2-1; TRBD2 agrees at 9 bases. CDR3 length: 15 residues. Trimming took 4 bases from V and 2 from J; bases not matched to a gene: 3. Germline CDR1 is LGHNA and CDR2 is YNFKEQ. The CDR3 spells CASSLGLAAYNEQFF. For the CDR3, the DNA is TGTGCCAGCAGCCTGGGACTAGCAGCCTACAATGAGCAGTTCTTC.

This clonotype was counted between two and nine times. The rearrangement joins TRBV20-1 to TRBJ2-2, with 11 bases identical to TRBD2. The CDR3 totals 16 residues. The germline gives CDR1 DFQATT, CDR2 SNEGSKA (reference sequence). J gave up 5 bases and V 3 bases, and 8 bases lay outside the gene matches. DNA for the CDR3: TGCAGTGCTAGTGCCCTAGCGGGAGGAGGGACCGGGGAGCTGTTTTTT. Its translation: CSASALAGGGTGELFF.

This clonotype has ten or more counts. The chain couples TRBV5-1 to TRBJ2-5; 8 nucleotides line up with TRBD2. From germline, CDR1 is SGHRS and CDR2 YFSETQ. The CDR3 covers 16 residues. V shed 7 bases and J 5 bases; nucleotides not matched to a gene: 16. CDR3 amino acids: CASSSPEREIDETQYF. The CDR3 DNA reads TGCGCCAGCTCATCCCCGGAGCGGGAGATTGATGAGACCCAGTACTTC.

This clonotype was observed many times. The CDR3 loop reads CATSDSGGTYEQYF. In DNA form, the CDR3 reads TGTGCCACCAGTGATTCTGGGGGAACCTACGAGCAGTACTTC. This chain uses TRBV24-1 with TRBJ2-7; the D gene could be TRBD1 or TRBD2 (5 bases each). Germline values: CDR1 KGHDR, CDR2 SFDVKD. The CDR3 sequence is 14 residues long. Trimming removed 2 bases from V and 2 bases from J, with 9 bases in between.

This clonotype has ten or more counts. CDR3 sequence: CASSDSPTGGQGVNNQPQHF. CDR3 DNA sequence: TGTGCCAGCAGTGACTCTCCTACAGGGGGACAGGGGGTGAACAATCAGCCCCAGCATTTT. The chain joins TRBV6-4 to TRBJ1-5, with 11 positions matching TRBD1. V lost 0 bases and J lost 3; bases outside the gene matches: 13. Germline V gene lookup returns CDR1 MRHNA and CDR2 SNTAGT. The CDR3 contains 20 residues.

This clonotype was seen at least ten times. V usage is TRBV6-5 and J usage is TRBJ2-7; maybe TRBD1 (5 bases). Germline V gene lookup returns CDR1 MNHEY and CDR2 SVGAGI. The CDR3 is made up of 14 amino acids. Trimming shortened V by 0 bases and J by 3 bases, and 9 bases separated the two germline ends. CDR3 sequence reads: CASSYSGQDYEQYF. The CDR3 DNA follows: TGTGCCAGCAGTTACTCGGGGCAGGACTACGAGCAGTACTTC.

This clonotype was counted at least ten times. The gene calls are TRBV7-9 and TRBJ2-7; TRBD1 is a possible D gene (7 bases). Looked up from germline, CDR1 is SEHNR and CDR2 is FQNEAQ (reference sequence). V lost 4 bases to trimming and J lost 0 bases, with 10 bases between them. This CDR3 is built from 14 residues. CDR3 DNA: TGTGCCAGCAGCTGGCGGGACAGCTCCTACGAGCAGTACTTC. Translating gives CASSWRDSSYEQYF.

The chain uses TRBV12-3 or TRBV12-4 and TRBJ2-1; 8 positions agree with TRBD2. This CDR3 is 14 amino acids long. The J segment lost 11 bases and the V segment lost 6 bases, leaving 12 bases of the junction unmatched. CDR3 loop: CASSPGTRGGKQFF. The CDR3 nucleotides read TGTGCCAGCAGCCCCGGGACTAGGGGGGGGAAGCAGTTCTTC.

This clonotype was detected many times. The chain is built from TRBV12-5 and TRBJ2-1, with D maybe TRBD2 (5 bases). The CDR3 length is 13 residues. Per germline, CDR1 LGHNT and CDR2 FRNRAP. Trimming stripped 3 bases from V and 9 bases from J, with 12 bases between. The CDR3 DNA is TGTGCTAGTGGTTTATCCACTAGTGGTGAGCAGTTCTTC. Translation gives CASGLSTSGEQFF.

A few counts support this clonotype. This chain joins TRBV19 and TRBJ2-6; 9 bases line up with TRBD2. The germline V gene encodes CDR1 LNHDA and CDR2 SQIVND (reference sequence). The trim removed 1 base at V and 4 bases at J, leaving 14 bases unmatched. There are 20 residues in the CDR3. CDR3 sequence reads: CASSIGLAAGILAGANVLTF. In nucleotides, the CDR3 is TGTGCCAGTAGTATAGGACTAGCGGCTGGGATCTTGGCGGGGGCCAACGTCCTGACTTTC.

Worth noting for this clonotype: A much larger clone sits a single nucleotide away, making a read error possible. The chain links TRBV6-4 to TRBJ2-1, with D possibly TRBD1 on 5 matching bases. Germline CDR1 MRHNA, CDR2 SNTAGT. The CDR3 is made up of 15 amino acids. V lost 0 bases, J lost 9 bases, and 15 bases lay in between. CDR3 sequence (DNA): TGTGCCAGCAGTGACTCTCGGAAAAATCAGGGTGAGCAGTTCTTC. Encoded protein: CASSDSRKNQGEQFF.